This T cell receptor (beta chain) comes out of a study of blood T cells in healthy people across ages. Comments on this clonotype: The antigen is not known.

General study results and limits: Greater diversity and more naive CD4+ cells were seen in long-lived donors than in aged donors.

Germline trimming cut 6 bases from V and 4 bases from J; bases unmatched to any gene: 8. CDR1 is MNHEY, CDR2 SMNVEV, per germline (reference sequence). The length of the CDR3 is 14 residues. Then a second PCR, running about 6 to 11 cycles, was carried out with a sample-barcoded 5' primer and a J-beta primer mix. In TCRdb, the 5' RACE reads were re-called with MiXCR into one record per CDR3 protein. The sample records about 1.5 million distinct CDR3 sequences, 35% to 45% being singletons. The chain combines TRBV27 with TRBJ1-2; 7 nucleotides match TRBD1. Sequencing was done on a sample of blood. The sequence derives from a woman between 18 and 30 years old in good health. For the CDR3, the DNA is TGTGCCAGCAGCCCCAGGGGGGGGACCTATGGCTACACCTTC. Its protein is CASSPRGGTYGYTF.